This T cell receptor beta chain is drawn from a study of shared clonotypes between healthy human individuals (dated by TCRdb to 2019 to 2021). Study-wide context: Two women and a few men aged 18 to 49 years were included in the cohort. Blood TCR repertoires of roughly 5 healthy adults were deeply sequenced to estimate repertoire size and the extent of clonotype sharing between individuals. Libraries were prepared and TCR repertoires were sequenced by different laboratories using diverse techniques, in order to increase sequencing depth and limit assay-specific biases. Between about 0.9 and 10 billion PBMCs per donor were obtained by leukapheresis. Beyond this particular receptor, the publication reports: The small number of donors limited the genetic and exposure-history diversity represented. Only blood was sampled, and tissue TCR repertoires likely differ from those in blood. Pairwise subsampling indicated that sequencing depth was expected to affect the degree of clonotype sharing among donors.

TCR CDR3 regions were amplified from genomic DNA by multiplex PCR using the deep immunoSEQ assay. Extracted genomic DNA from each cell subset was spread evenly across all wells of several immunoSEQ 96-well plates, with each plate serving as a replicate. For unsorted PBMC, around 300 ng genomic DNA, equal to 30,000 or so T cell genomes, was loaded into each replicate PCR. Ten immunoSEQ deep assay plates were used to sequence the unsorted PBMC genomic DNA. The purified libraries were quantified using a Qubit 3.0 fluorometer, sized with a Bioanalyzer 2100, and then quantified again using the KAPA Library Quantification kit. Every immunoSEQ 96-well plate was sequenced on a separate single-read 150-cycle Illumina NextSeq 550 flow cell. Per the authors' processing: Because the immunoSEQ output held only junctional sequences and lacked quality scores, the filtering could not match the filtering applied to full-length reads. Sequences were annotated with PyIR, a Python wrapper for IgBLAST v1.9, using IMGT germline references to assign V/J genes and CDR3. Reads were filtered out if the reads had weak V/J assignments (E-value above 1e-6), no CDR3, stop codons, out-of-frame junctions, or ambiguous translated residues. V3J clonotypes were defined as sequences sharing an identical inferred V gene, J gene, and CDR3 amino acid sequence. To compute the percentage overlap between repertoires, the number of shared unique clonotypes was divided by the size of the smaller repertoire. Richness of each repertoire was evaluated using RTK rarefaction, the Chao1 estimator, and Recon v2.1 estimates of unobserved clonotypes. TCRdb's version of the immuneACCESS table is confined to in-frame rearrangements and falls short of the full clone set. An unresolved V gene accounts for under half of the shortfall where checked; the remainder is of unknown origin. D and trimming were read from the DNA, whereas the V and J calls and clone size are those reported in that table. The sample table shows 490,000 or so clones, and 76% are seen once. The ten largest clones represent roughly 13% of the sample.

A word on this clone: Its specific antigen is unknown. No base quality values were provided; no much bigger clone lies one nucleotide off.

From the germline V gene, CDR1 is SNHLY and CDR2 is FYNNEI. From the cysteine up to the phenylalanine, the CDR3 has a length of 14 residues. Just the 42-base CDR3 DNA is kept, in frame starting at base 1. Germline trimming: 4 bases from V, 7 bases from J; junction bases outside gene matches: 6. Healthy HIV-negative adults with no recently reported acute infections or vaccinations were included as donors. Only Caucasian adults living in Nashville, Tennessee, USA were represented among the donors. For unsorted samples, 85 million to 100 million PBMCs were counted, and genomic DNA was extracted using the QIAamp DNA Blood Mini kit. Blood was collected by leukapheresis, and PBMCs were isolated by Ficoll-Histopaque density gradient centrifugation and then cryopreserved in liquid nitrogen vapor phase.

Recombination connected TRBV2 to TRBJ2-5; TRBD2 aligns with 10 central bases. The clonotype originates from a woman aged 40-49 years in good health. Some clones in this sample may be carry-over from other donors' samples. Sequenced material: PBMCs. The CDR3 protein sequence reads: CASSGTSGIGTQYF. The DNA reads as follows: TGTGCCAGCAGTGGGACTAGCGGCATAGGGACCCAGTACTTC.